The rows below give T cell receptor beta chains drawn from one sample of a study of post-analysis software for immune sequencing data. TCRdb fed the PCR reads into MiXCR, producing one record per CDR3 protein. The table lists hundreds of thousands of distinct CDR3 sequences, around 40% of them singletons. The sequenced material came from blood. The receptors shown here come from a girl aged 5-17 years with multiple sclerosis. The CDR3 runs from the conserved cysteine through the conserved F or W. D genes are given only for firm matches. Part of the rows lack a size; the others show once, few, many or a class for expanded clones.

len	v_gene	j_gene	abundance	d_gene	CDR3nt	CDR3aa
12	TRBV15	TRBJ1-5	once	.	TGTGCCACCAGCAGAGATAAGGGGGCCCAGCATTTT	CATSRDKGAQHF
15	TRBV6-1	TRBJ2-1	.	TRBD1	TGTGCCAGCGGAACAGGGGGAGGTAACTACAATGAGCAGTTCTTC	CASGTGGGNYNEQFF
15	TRBV7-2	TRBJ2-7	.	TRBD2	TGTGCCAGCAGCTTAGGACTAGCGGGGAACTACGAGCAGTACTTC	CASSLGLAGNYEQYF
14	TRBV7-9	TRBJ2-1	.	TRBD2	TGTGCCAGCACCGCCGGACTAGCGGGAAATGAGCAGTTCTTC	CASTAGLAGNEQFF
14	TRBV5-1	TRBJ2-5	.	.	TGCGCCAGCAGCTCGCTGGGGTTGGGAGAGACCCAGTACTTC	CASSSLGLGETQYF
16	TRBV12-3/TRBV12-4	TRBJ2-5	few	.	TGTGCCAGCAGTTTAGTTCCGGCAGGCGGGCAAGAGACCCAGTACTTC	CASSLVPAGGQETQYF
11	TRBV20-1	TRBJ1-2	.	.	TGCAGTGCTAGTCAGACAGTGTCCTACACCTTC	CSASQTVSYTF
15	TRBV7-3	TRBJ1-2	.	TRBD1	TGTGCCAGCAGCCCACAGGGGGGGGCAGTGGTCGACTACACCTTC	CASSPQGGAVVDYTF
14	TRBV12-3/TRBV12-4	TRBJ2-6	.	.	TGTGCCAGCAATCCGAGGTCCGGGGCCAACGTCCTGACTTTC	CASNPRSGANVLTF
15	TRBV10-3	TRBJ2-2	.	TRBD1	TGTGCCATCAGTGTGCTGGACAGGGGGCGATGGGAGCTGTTTTTT	CAISVLDRGRWELFF
14	TRBV6-2/TRBV6-3	TRBJ2-7	.	TRBD1	TGTGCCCGCAGTTACATACACAGGGGGCACGAGCAGTACTTC	CARSYIHRGHEQYF
14	TRBV4-1	TRBJ2-7	.	.	TGCGCCAGCAGCCAAGGGATCGGGGCCTACGAGCAGTACTTC	CASSQGIGAYEQYF
11	TRBV20-1	TRBJ2-2	.	.	TGCAGTGCTACAGCTGGCGGGGAGCTGTTTTTT	CSATAGGELFF
11	TRBV29-1	TRBJ1-2	.	.	TGCAGCGAGTTCAGTGCCTATGGCTACACCTTC	CSEFSAYGYTF
15	TRBV28	TRBJ2-5	.	TRBD2	TGTGCCAGCAGTTTAAGGCTAGCGGGTTACGGGACCCAGTACTTC	CASSLRLAGYGTQYF
14	TRBV9	TRBJ1-6	few	.	TGTGCCAGCAGCGTAAGGGTTCAGGGTTCACCCCTCCACTTT	CASSVRVQGSPLHF
17	TRBV28	TRBJ2-7	.	TRBD2	TGTGCCAGCAGTTTTATAGGGGATCTTAGGCTAGCGGGCGAGCAGTACTTC	CASSFIGDLRLAGEQYF
15	TRBV28	TRBJ2-5	few	.	TGTGCCAGCAGGCCACGGGACTCTGGTTGGTGGGAGCAGTACTTC	CASRPRDSGWWEQYF
16	TRBV27	TRBJ1-1	.	.	TGTGCCAGCAGACCCTGGGTAAGACCCGCTAACACTGAAGCTTTCTTT	CASRPWVRPANTEAFF
13	TRBV29-1	TRBJ2-7	.	.	TGCAGCGCCGGCCGCCCTCCTTCGGGCGAGCAGTACTTC	CSAGRPPSGEQYF
15	TRBV20-1	TRBJ2-4	.	TRBD1	TGCAGTGCTAGGTGGACAGGGACAAACAAAAACATTCAGTACTTC	CSARWTGTNKNIQYF
14	TRBV7-3	TRBJ2-7	.	TRBD2	TGTGTCAGCAGCGCAGGACTAGCGGCCTACGAGCAGTACTTC	CVSSAGLAAYEQYF
13	TRBV30	TRBJ2-5	.	.	TGTGCCTGGAGTGCGGGGTACCAAGAGACCCAGTACTTC	CAWSAGYQETQYF
14	TRBV7-8	TRBJ2-7	.	TRBD1	TGTGCCAGCACCTACCGGGACAGGTCCTACGAGCAGTACTTC	CASTYRDRSYEQYF
16	TRBV4-1	TRBJ2-5	once	TRBD2	TGCGCCAGCAGCCAACCATCCGGCGGGGGCCAAGAGACCCAGTACTTC	CASSQPSGGGQETQYF
15	TRBV20-1	TRBJ2-3	once	TRBD2	TGCAGTGCTAGAACTAGCGGGAGGGCCGCAGATACGCAGTATTTT	CSARTSGRAADTQYF
14	TRBV5-1	TRBJ2-1	few	.	TGCGCCAGCGGGACGGGCCAGTACTACAATGAGCAGTTCTTC	CASGTGQYYNEQFF
12	TRBV2	TRBJ2-1	.	TRBD2	TGTGCCAGTTTAAGAGCGGGAGCTGAGCAGTTCTTC	CASLRAGAEQFF
14	TRBV12-3/TRBV12-4	TRBJ1-4	.	.	TGTGCCAGCAGTCCTCAGGGGATTGGGGAAAAACTGTTTTTT	CASSPQGIGEKLFF
12	TRBV29-1	TRBJ2-1	few	TRBD2	TGCAGCGCAGGGACTAGATACAATGAGCAGTTCTTC	CSAGTRYNEQFF
16	TRBV2	TRBJ2-1	few	TRBD2	TGTGCCAGCAGTGTGGGGCGTGTAGCGGGGGTAGGTGAGCAGTTCTTC	CASSVGRVAGVGEQFF
15	TRBV28	TRBJ2-7	.	TRBD2	TGTGCCAGCAGTTTGGGGACTACCCACTCCTACGAGCGGTACTTC	CASSLGTTHSYERYF
15	TRBV9	TRBJ2-2	few	TRBD1	TGTGCCTCCAGAGAAACGGGACAGGACACCGGGGAGCTGTTTTTT	CASRETGQDTGELFF
13	TRBV10-1	TRBJ2-3	few	.	TGCGCCAGCAGTGGGGACACCACAGATACGCAGTATTTT	CASSGDTTDTQYF
13	TRBV29-1	TRBJ2-7	once	.	TGCAGCGTTGTCGCAGGGGCCAGCTACGAGCAGTACTTC	CSVVAGASYEQYF
16	TRBV28	TRBJ1-6	few	TRBD1	TGTGCCAGCAGCCCCGGAGGGGGCGCGACAAATTCACCCCTCCACTTT	CASSPGGGATNSPLHF
14	TRBV15	TRBJ1-6	few	.	TGTGCCACCAGCAGAGAGCCTACTGATTCACCCCTCCACTTT	CATSREPTDSPLHF
12	TRBV28	TRBJ1-4	few	.	TGTGCCAGCGAAGGGTCTAATGAAAAACTGTTTTTT	CASEGSNEKLFF
15	TRBV20-1	TRBJ2-5	.	TRBD1	TGCAGTGCTAGAGATCCGGGACAGGGGGCGGTAGAGCAGTACTTC	CSARDPGQGAVEQYF
12	TRBV7-9	TRBJ2-7	.	TRBD1	TGTGCCAGCAGCCCTGGACAGGGCAACCCGTACTTC	CASSPGQGNPYF
11	TRBV20-1	TRBJ1-2	.	TRBD1	TGCAGTGCGGTCGGACAGGGAGGCTACACCTTC	CSAVGQGGYTF
15	TRBV25-1	TRBJ2-7	.	.	TGTGCCAGCTTACCCCCCAGTGACAGAATTTACGAGCAGTACTTC	CASLPPSDRIYEQYF
16	TRBV5-1	TRBJ2-3	few	.	TGCGCCAGCAGCTTGAAGCTCGGAGCTAGCACAGATACGCAGTATTTT	CASSLKLGASTDTQYF
13	TRBV6-5	TRBJ1-6	.	.	TGTGCCAGCACCCGGGGGAACAATTCACCCCTCCACTTT	CASTRGNNSPLHF
14	TRBV29-1	TRBJ2-1	.	.	TGCAGCGTTGAAGATCGGGTGGGCTACGGTGAGCAGTTCTTC	CSVEDRVGYGEQFF
13	TRBV29-1	TRBJ2-5	.	.	TGCAGCGCGATAGTACAGATGAAGGGGACCCAGTACTTC	CSAIVQMKGTQYF
15	TRBV27	TRBJ2-7	few	TRBD2	TGTGCCAGCAGTTTATCCCTAGCGGGAGGTGGCGAGCAGTACTTC	CASSLSLAGGGEQYF
15	TRBV28	TRBJ2-7	few	TRBD1	TGTGCCAGCAGTTTTCGCGACAGGGTGAGGTACGAGCAGTACTTC	CASSFRDRVRYEQYF
13	TRBV10-3	TRBJ2-5	.	.	TGTGCCATCAGTGAGGGACAGAGAAAGACCCAGTACTTC	CAISEGQRKTQYF
18	TRBV20-1	TRBJ2-7	.	.	TGCAGTGCTACCACCACGGGACTTCAGCAGCCTCACTCCTACGAGCAGTACTTC	CSATTTGLQQPHSYEQYF
13	TRBV5-6	TRBJ2-7	.	.	TGTGCCAGCAGCGGGACCAGCGCATACGAGCAGTACTTC	CASSGTSAYEQYF
15	TRBV20-1	TRBJ2-1	.	TRBD2	TGCAGTGCTTTGATCGGGACTAGCGCATACAATGAGCAGTTCTTC	CSALIGTSAYNEQFF